This T cell receptor beta chain was identified during a study of PD-1 blockade in classical Hodgkin lymphoma. Overall study findings and caveats: Newly diagnosed patients were said to have less baseline TCR diversity than healthy donors did.

The repertoire was sequenced with immunoSEQ multiplex PCR; TCRdb's copy has only in-frame clones and lacks some. The sample yields about 41,000 clones, 65% to 70% seen once. With regard to this clone: What it recognizes is unknown.

Time point described: cycle 4 day 1 (C4D1), after around six weeks of nivolumab. There was relapse after autologous stem cell transplantation in every patient, and there was variation in brentuximab vedotin exposure. The input for sequencing was peripheral blood mononuclear cells (PBMCs), taken before the fourth cycle of nivolumab. This receptor was identified in a human donor with classical Hodgkin lymphoma.

The CDR3 is CASSPRQGEKNIQYF. In DNA form, the CDR3 reads TGTGCCAGCAGCCCCCGACAGGGGGAGAAAAACATTCAGTACTTC. The chain combines TRBV6-6 with TRBJ2-4; 9 positions match TRBD1. J lost 4 bases, V lost 6 bases, and 7 bases had no gene match. This CDR3 contains 15 residues. Germline CDR1 is MNHNY and CDR2 is SVGAGI (reference sequence).